This T cell receptor beta chain was identified in a study of blood T cell repertoires in COVID-19. The wider study: Samples came from the United States, Italy and Spain, spanning acute and convalescent COVID-19. From T cells, B-cell-depleted T cells, or PBMCs came the material, which was cDNA or gDNA.

Under the authors' procedure: From reference gene primer amplification, estimates of nucleated cell counts were derived. Assay: immunoSEQ multiplex PCR; the TCRdb copy retains only in-frame clones and omits some. V and J calls and clone size are copied from that table; D and trimming were computed from the DNA. Of some 20,000 clones listed, 82% are singletons. CDR3 length equals 14 residues. Germline CDR1 and CDR2: MDHEN and SYDVKM. V shed 7 bases, J shed 2 bases, and the junction held 7 bases outside the gene matches. Only a few counts were recorded for this clone. The chain joins TRBV28 to TRBJ2-5, with 7 nucleotides matching TRBD2. The source of this sequence is a human donor in a cohort sampled during active COVID-19. What was sequenced was peripheral blood. CDR3 loop: CASTRTRKQETQYF. For the CDR3, the DNA is TGTGCCAGCACCCGGACTAGGAAACAAGAGACCCAGTACTTC.